A selection of T cell receptor beta chains follows, all from one sample in a study of shared clonotypes between healthy human individuals. Sequencing used immunoSEQ multiplex PCR; TCRdb keeps in-frame clones, though not all of them. The sample yields roughly 1 million clones, 75% to 85% seen once. The sample consisted of memory CD4+ T cells from PBMCs. The receptors originated from a man between 18 and 35 years old in good health. Some clones in this sample may be carry-over from other donors' samples. The CDR3 runs from the conserved cysteine through the conserved F or W. Fields, in order: D gene, clone size, J gene, V gene, CDR3 DNA, CDR3 protein. A D gene is named only where the DNA matches it firmly. Some rows mark clone size as missing; the rest say once, few, many or name a class of expanded clone.

D: TRBD1; size: NA; J: TRBJ1-1; V: TRBV7-9; DNA: TGTGCCAGCAGGAGGGCAGGGGGCGATGGAGCTTTCTTT; CDR3: CASRRAGGDGAFF
D: NA; size: NA; J: TRBJ1-1; V: TRBV7-8; DNA: TGTGCCAGCAGCTTAGCGGGGATAAGGGGAAGGAACACTGAAGCTTTCTTT; CDR3: CASSLAGIRGRNTEAFF
D: TRBD1; size: NA; J: TRBJ2-3; V: TRBV28; DNA: TGTGCCAGCAGCGGGGACAGAACAGATACGCAGTATTTT; CDR3: CASSGDRTDTQYF
D: TRBD2; size: NA; J: TRBJ2-1; V: TRBV5-1; DNA: TGCGCCAGCAGCCCGGGACTAGCGGGAGACGAGCAGTTCTTC; CDR3: CASSPGLAGDEQFF
D: TRBD1; size: NA; J: TRBJ1-1; V: TRBV10-3; DNA: TGTGCCATCAGTGAGTCGCCGACAGGGGAGAACACTGAAGCTTTCTTT; CDR3: CAISESPTGENTEAFF
D: TRBD2; size: NA; J: TRBJ2-5; V: TRBV28; DNA: TGTGCCAGCAGTTTCCCCGGTAGCGGGAGGGCCCTCGGGGGGGAGACCCAGTACTTC; CDR3: CASSFPGSGRALGGETQYF
D: NA; size: NA; J: TRBJ2-2; V: TRBV7-8; DNA: TGTGCCAGCAGCTTATCGTTCTCGGGGGTGGGGAACACCGGGGAGCTGTTTTTT; CDR3: CASSLSFSGVGNTGELFF
D: NA; size: NA; J: TRBJ2-1; V: TRBV7-7; DNA: TGTGCCAGCAGCCTAGGCGGGGATCTAGAATACAATGAGCAGTTCTTC; CDR3: CASSLGGDLEYNEQFF
D: NA; size: NA; J: TRBJ2-1; V: TRBV7-3; DNA: TGTGCCAGCAGCCTACCCCCAGGTGAGCAGTTCTTC; CDR3: CASSLPPGEQFF
D: TRBD1; size: NA; J: TRBJ2-6; V: TRBV5-1; DNA: TGCGCCAGCAGTCCCGACAGGGCTGGGGCCAACGTCCTGACTTTC; CDR3: CASSPDRAGANVLTF
D: NA; size: NA; J: TRBJ2-3; V: TRBV5-6; DNA: TGTGCCAGCAGCTACCGGGACGGCACAGATACGCAGTATTTT; CDR3: CASSYRDGTDTQYF
D: TRBD2; size: NA; J: TRBJ2-1; V: TRBV7-8; DNA: TGTGCCAGCAGCTTTAGGCTAGCGGGAGGGATCGATGAGCAGTTCTTC; CDR3: CASSFRLAGGIDEQFF
D: TRBD2; size: NA; J: TRBJ2-1; V: TRBV28; DNA: TGTGCCAGCAGTTTAGACCGATGGACTAGCGAGGCCCTGAATGAGCAGTTCTTC; CDR3: CASSLDRWTSEALNEQFF
D: TRBD1; size: NA; J: TRBJ1-2; V: TRBV29-1; DNA: TGCAGCGTTGACCTACAGGGGTTGAATGGCTACACCTTC; CDR3: CSVDLQGLNGYTF
D: NA; size: few; J: TRBJ1-2; V: TRBV28; DNA: TGTGCCGCCGCGGACGTCACATACTATGGCTACACCTTC; CDR3: CAAADVTYYGYTF
D: NA; size: NA; J: TRBJ2-1; V: TRBV5-1; DNA: TGCGCCAGCAGCTTTGATCTCAATGAGCAGTTCTTC; CDR3: CASSFDLNEQFF
D: NA; size: NA; J: TRBJ2-2; V: TRBV5-4; DNA: TGTGCCAGCAGCCCTCAGACTAGGTTTAGCGGGGAGCTGTTTTTT; CDR3: CASSPQTRFSGELFF
D: TRBD1; size: NA; J: TRBJ1-1; V: TRBV11-2; DNA: TGTGCCAGCAGCTTAGCCCCAGGACAGGGGAACACTGAAGCTTTCTTT; CDR3: CASSLAPGQGNTEAFF
D: NA; size: NA; J: TRBJ2-1; V: TRBV4-3; DNA: TGCGCCAGCAGCCAAGAGTCCACTAGCAATGAGCAGTTCTTC; CDR3: CASSQESTSNEQFF
D: TRBD2; size: NA; J: TRBJ2-1; V: TRBV4-2; DNA: TGTGCCAGCAGCCAAGCAAGGGGATTAGCGGGAGGGACCTACAATGAGCAGTTCTTC; CDR3: CASSQARGLAGGTYNEQFF
D: NA; size: NA; J: TRBJ1-1; V: TRBV5-8; DNA: TGTGCCAGCAGCACGGCGCTTGGGAACACTGAAGCTTTCTTT; CDR3: CASSTALGNTEAFF
D: NA; size: NA; J: TRBJ1-4; V: TRBV9; DNA: TGTGCCAGCAGCGCCCAGGAGGGTACGACTAATGAAAAACTGTTTTTT; CDR3: CASSAQEGTTNEKLFF
D: TRBD2; size: NA; J: TRBJ2-2; V: TRBV19; DNA: TGTGCCAGTAGTGAACGGACTAGCGCACGCGGGGAGCTGTTTTTT; CDR3: CASSERTSARGELFF
D: NA; size: NA; J: TRBJ1-3; V: TRBV30; DNA: TGTGCCTGGAGTGTGGGACTGAACTCTGGAAACACCATATATTTT; CDR3: CAWSVGLNSGNTIYF
D: NA; size: once; J: TRBJ2-7; V: TRBV7-8; DNA: TGTGCCAGCAGCCTGAAAGAGACAGTTTACGAGCAGTACTTC; CDR3: CASSLKETVYEQYF
D: NA; size: NA; J: TRBJ2-7; V: TRBV28; DNA: TGTGCCAGCAGTTTAGGAGGCAACCACTACGAGCAGTACTTC; CDR3: CASSLGGNHYEQYF
D: NA; size: NA; J: TRBJ2-5; V: TRBV29-1; DNA: TGCAGCGTTGAAGTAGTGTACCAAGAGACCCAGTACTTC; CDR3: CSVEVVYQETQYF
D: TRBD1; size: once; J: TRBJ2-2; V: TRBV10-3; DNA: TGTGCCATCAGTGAAGGGGACAGGGGTCTCATTAAGCTGTTTTTT; CDR3: CAISEGDRGLIKLFF
D: TRBD2; size: NA; J: TRBJ2-1; V: TRBV5-6; DNA: TGTGCCAGCAGCCCGACTAGCGGGAGCTTCGCCTACAATGAGCAGTTCTTC; CDR3: CASSPTSGSFAYNEQFF
D: NA; size: NA; J: TRBJ1-1; V: TRBV5-1; DNA: TGCGCCAGCAGCTTGGCCGCAGGGGCCGGGGACACTGAAGCTTTCTTT; CDR3: CASSLAAGAGDTEAFF
D: TRBD2; size: NA; J: TRBJ2-1; V: TRBV27; DNA: TGTGCCAGCAGTCCTCTGAGTGGGACTAAGTACAATGAGCAGTTCTTC; CDR3: CASSPLSGTKYNEQFF
D: TRBD2; size: NA; J: TRBJ2-3; V: TRBV14; DNA: TGTGCCAGCAGCCATCGTACTAGCGGCACAGATACGCAGTATTTT; CDR3: CASSHRTSGTDTQYF
D: NA; size: NA; J: TRBJ1-2; V: TRBV28; DNA: TGTGCCAGCACCCAGCGTAACTATGGCTACACCTTC; CDR3: CASTQRNYGYTF
D: NA; size: NA; J: TRBJ1-2; V: TRBV7-2; DNA: TGTGCCAGCAGCTCCCTCGGGGCAGGGAACTATGGCTACACCTTC; CDR3: CASSSLGAGNYGYTF
D: TRBD2; size: NA; J: TRBJ2-5; V: TRBV7-9; DNA: TGTGCCAGCACCGTTAGCGGGGGAGAAGAGACCCAGTACTTC; CDR3: CASTVSGGEETQYF
D: NA; size: few; J: TRBJ2-5; V: TRBV6-5; DNA: TGTGCCAGCTCTACGGGGCTTTGGGAGACCCAGTACTTC; CDR3: CASSTGLWETQYF
D: TRBD1; size: NA; J: TRBJ1-1; V: TRBV7-2; DNA: TGTGCCAGCAGCCGTACAGGGGCCCCGGCTGAAGCTTTCTTT; CDR3: CASSRTGAPAEAFF
D: NA; size: NA; J: TRBJ1-1; V: TRBV7-9; DNA: TGTGCCAGCAGCTTTCCAGCGGGGGGGATTGAGAACACTGAAGCTTTCTTT; CDR3: CASSFPAGGIENTEAFF
D: TRBD2; size: NA; J: TRBJ2-1; V: TRBV19; DNA: TGTGCCAGTAGTGCCACCGGGACTATCTACAGGCAGTTCTTC; CDR3: CASSATGTIYRQFF
D: NA; size: NA; J: TRBJ1-2; V: TRBV7-9; DNA: TGTGCCAGCAGCTTAGCGGGCGGGCCTTTCTATGGCTACACCTTC; CDR3: CASSLAGGPFYGYTF
D: TRBD2; size: few; J: TRBJ2-7; V: TRBV18; DNA: TGTGCCAGCTCAGAGATAGCGGGAGGGCCCTACGAGCAGTACTTC; CDR3: CASSEIAGGPYEQYF
D: TRBD2; size: NA; J: TRBJ2-7; V: TRBV7-9; DNA: TGTGCCAGCAGCTTAGGGCTCAGCGGGAGAATCTTCGAGCAGTACTTC; CDR3: CASSLGLSGRIFEQYF
D: NA; size: once; J: TRBJ1-1; V: TRBV6-1; DNA: TGTGCCAGCAGAAGAACAGGGAACACTGAAGCTTTCTTT; CDR3: CASRRTGNTEAFF
D: NA; size: few; J: TRBJ2-1; V: TRBV10-2; DNA: TGCGCCAGCAGTGATGGCGGGGCGGCAAATGAGCAGTTCTTC; CDR3: CASSDGGAANEQFF
D: NA; size: NA; J: TRBJ2-1; V: TRBV5-6; DNA: TGTGCCAGCAGCATACTAGCAAGCTCCTACAATGAGCAGTTCTTC; CDR3: CASSILASSYNEQFF
D: NA; size: NA; J: TRBJ1-1; V: TRBV19; DNA: TGTGCCAGTAGACGTCCTACAGGGTTAGGAGACACTGAAGCTTTCTTT; CDR3: CASRRPTGLGDTEAFF
D: NA; size: few; J: TRBJ1-5; V: TRBV28; DNA: TGTGCCAGCAGCCTCGAGACAGTGAACAATCAGCCCCAGCATTTT; CDR3: CASSLETVNNQPQHF
D: NA; size: NA; J: TRBJ2-7; V: TRBV7-2; DNA: TGTGCCAGCAGCTTAAGGGGTCCATCACTCTACGAGCAGTACTTC; CDR3: CASSLRGPSLYEQYF
D: TRBD2; size: NA; J: TRBJ2-7; V: TRBV11-3; DNA: TGTGCCAGCAGCTTAGCGAGCGGGAGGGTCTACGAGCAGTACTTC; CDR3: CASSLASGRVYEQYF
D: TRBD2; size: NA; J: TRBJ2-5; V: TRBV27; DNA: TGTGCCAGCAGACAACGGGGACTAGCGGGAGTTGGGGAGTACCAAGAGACCCAGTACTTC; CDR3: CASRQRGLAGVGEYQETQYF
D: NA; size: NA; J: TRBJ2-7; V: TRBV27; DNA: TGTGCCAGCCGGAGGGGCGGGATGTCCTACGAGCAGTACTTC; CDR3: CASRRGGMSYEQYF
D: TRBD2; size: NA; J: TRBJ2-7; V: TRBV6-5; DNA: TGTGCCAGCAGGCCTCTAGCGGGAGGTTCCTACGAGCAGTACTTC; CDR3: CASRPLAGGSYEQYF
D: TRBD1; size: NA; J: TRBJ1-5; V: TRBV28; DNA: TGTGCCAGCAGTCCGGACAGGTTCGTACCCCAGCATTTT; CDR3: CASSPDRFVPQHF
D: NA; size: NA; J: TRBJ1-1; V: TRBV7-3; DNA: TGTGCCAGCAGCTTATATGTCGGCAGCGCGAACACTGAAGCTTTCTTT; CDR3: CASSLYVGSANTEAFF
D: NA; size: NA; J: TRBJ2-4; V: TRBV5-1; DNA: TGCGCCAGCAGCCGGGACACCCTAGCCAAAAACATTCAGTACTTC; CDR3: CASSRDTLAKNIQYF
D: NA; size: NA; J: TRBJ2-2; V: TRBV7-3; DNA: TGTGCCAGCAGCTTTGACCCCACCGGGGAGCTGTTTTTT; CDR3: CASSFDPTGELFF
D: TRBD1; size: NA; J: TRBJ1-3; V: TRBV7-9; DNA: TGTGCCAGCAGCTTCACCGGGACAGGGGCTGGAAACACCATATATTTT; CDR3: CASSFTGTGAGNTIYF
D: NA; size: NA; J: TRBJ1-5; V: TRBV28; DNA: TGTGCCAGCAGTTCTGCCCTAGGGGGGGGTAATCAGCCCCAGCATTTT; CDR3: CASSSALGGGNQPQHF
D: NA; size: few; J: TRBJ2-1; V: TRBV9; DNA: TGTGCCAGCAGCGCCCTAACTAGTTACAATGAGCAGTTCTTC; CDR3: CASSALTSYNEQFF
D: NA; size: NA; J: TRBJ2-2; V: TRBV5-1; DNA: TGCGCCAGCAGCTTGGTTAGCGACACCGGGGAGCTGTTTTTT; CDR3: CASSLVSDTGELFF